What follows are 3 T cell receptor beta chains derived from one specimen sequenced in a study of CD8 T cells in ankylosing spondylitis. General observations from the study: A TCR beta motif of 7 or 8 highly homologous variants appeared characteristic of ankylosing spondylitis blood.

A single record per CDR3 protein comes from TCRdb applying MiXCR to the 5' RACE reads. The sample gives about 800,000 distinct CDR3 sequences, roughly 10% of which show up once; roughly 0.51% is in the top ten. No antigen has been identified for these receptors. Sample: blood, either unsorted or a sorted T cell fraction (not recorded which). Source of these receptors: a male donor with ankylosing spondylitis.

The chain employs TRBV11-2 and TRBJ2-3; no clear D gene. Germline loops: CDR1 SGHAT, CDR2 FQNNGV. CDR3 length equals 13 residues. Trimming removed 1 base at V and 8 bases at J, with 10 bases between. The CDR3 nucleotides read TGTGCCAGCAGCTTAGGAGGCAGCCGTACGCAGTATTTT. This codes for CASSLGGSRTQYF.

This chain connects TRBV2 to TRBJ2-7; tentative D call: TRBD2 (6 bases). Germline V gene data show CDR1 as SNHLY and CDR2 as FYNNEI. Deletions cut 11 bases from V and 0 bases from J, with 14 bases between. The CDR3 extends over 13 amino acids. The CDR3 nucleotides read TGTGCCGGGCGACGGGGGAGCTCCTACGAGCAGTACTTC. As protein: CAGRRGSSYEQYF.

The sample holds a few counts of this clonotype. The V call is TRBV27, the J call TRBJ2-7, with TRBD2 identical over 8 bases. The V and J ends lost 6 bases and 7 bases, in that order; junction bases with no gene match: 5. This CDR3 has 12 residues. Germline V gene lookup returns CDR1 MNHEY and CDR2 SMNVEV (reference sequence). The CDR3 here is CASRFRGGEQYF. CDR3 nucleotide sequence: TGTGCCAGCAGATTCCGGGGGGGTGAGCAGTACTTC.